This TCR beta chain was sequenced in a study of shared T cell receptors in the human thymus. Sequencing used immunoSEQ multiplex PCR; TCRdb keeps in-frame clones, though not all of them. The sample comprises about 380,000 clones, 95% of which are singletons, and 0.015% to 0.025% rests with the top ten. The CDR3 loop spans 15 amino acids. Trimming at V came to 0 bases and at J to 3 bases, leaving 4 bases not matched to a gene. Germline V gene lookup returns CDR1 SGHNT and CDR2 YYREEE (reference sequence). The sequence came from a human donor. What was sequenced was thymocytes. The chain carries TRBV5-4 and TRBJ1-2, with TRBD1 matching 8 bases. As DNA, the CDR3 is TGTGCCAGCAGCTTGGACCCACAGGGGGACTATGGCTACACCTTC. Translating gives CASSLDPQGDYGYTF.